Below are 26 T cell receptor beta chains sequenced from a single sample in a study of prognosis after radiotherapy for stage I lung cancer. The authors amplified TCR beta CDR3 from genomic DNA using two-round multiplex PCR. Round-one PCR had primers specific to each TRBV and TRBJ gene. TCRdb ran MiXCR on the multiplex PCR reads and lists one entry per CDR3 protein. The table records 14,000 or so distinct CDR3 sequences, approximately 31% of them present only once. This material consisted of PBMCs, taken before or after stereotactic body radiation therapy (not recorded which). The receptors shown here come from a donor over 45 with non-small cell lung cancer.

This clonotype showed up many times. The CDR3 region has the DNA TGTGCCAGCAGTTTATCTTCCTTTCTGGGCTACACCTTC. Its protein product is CASSLSSFLGYTF. The chain carries TRBV28 and TRBJ1-2; no definite D call. The CDR3 is made up of 13 amino acids. Trimming pared 1 base from V and 8 bases from J, leaving 11 bases between. In germline, CDR1 is MDHEN, CDR2 SYDVKM.

In its sample, this clonotype was seen many times. The rearrangement links TRBV20-1 to TRBJ1-4; D is possibly TRBD1 (5 bases). CDR3 length equals 14 residues. From germline, CDR1 is DFQATT and CDR2 SNEGSKA (reference sequence). Trimming took 3 bases from V and 5 from J, leaving 13 bases between them. CDR3 in DNA: TGCAGTGCTAGGATCAGGGTGGGCAATGAAAAACTGTTTTTT. Protein product: CSARIRVGNEKLFF.

This clonotype occurred many times. At one end, the junction sequence differs from germline, possibly due to a read error. The chain is built from TRBV7-7 and TRBJ2-1, with TRBD1 as a possible D gene (5 bases). The CDR3 runs to 13 residues. Germline V gene data show CDR1 as SSHAT and CDR2 as FNYEAQ (reference sequence). The chain's CDR3 is CASSLDSYNEQFF. CDR3 in DNA: TGTGCTAGCAGCTTAGACAGCTACAATGAGCAGTTCTTC.

This clonotype was seen ten or more times. This chain uses TRBV15 with TRBJ1-5; D not certain. The CDR3 runs to 12 residues. The V gene lost 0 bases and the J gene lost 7 bases, with 4 bases spanning the gap. CDR1 and CDR2 (germline): LNHNV, YYDKDF (reference sequence). CDR3 region: CATSRDEQPQHF. For the CDR3, the DNA is TGTGCCACCAGCAGAGATGAACAGCCCCAGCATTTT.

By share, this clonotype counts as medium-sized. The chain employs TRBV12-3 or TRBV12-4 and TRBJ2-1; D perhaps matches TRBD2 (5 bases). V was trimmed by 1 base and J by 0 bases, leaving 10 bases between them. The length of the CDR3 is 16 residues. The CDR3 here is CASSLVPSSSYNEQFF. The CDR3, as DNA: TGTGCCAGCAGTTTAGTGCCTAGCAGCTCCTACAATGAGCAGTTCTTC.

By sample fraction, this clonotype is medium-sized. The chain recombines TRBV11-2 with TRBJ2-2; possibly TRBD1 or TRBD2 for D (5 bases each). Trimming took 10 bases from V and 2 from J, leaving 17 bases between them. Germline CDR1 and CDR2: SGHAT and FQNNGV. The CDR3 length is 15 residues. The CDR3 sequence: CATRKLGGNTGELFF. CDR3 DNA: TGTGCCACGAGAAAACTTGGGGGAAACACCGGGGAGCTGTTTTTT.

The chain joins TRBV11-1 to TRBJ2-7; 7 bases are a match to TRBD1. Germline V gene lookup returns CDR1 SGHAT and CDR2 FQDESV (reference sequence). The CDR3 sequence is 16 residues long. Trimming removed 4 bases from V and 0 bases from J; junction bases left unmatched: 9. CDR3 region: CASSYPQDRSSYEQYF. CDR3 sequence (DNA): TGTGCCAGCAGCTACCCCCAGGACAGGTCCTCCTACGAGCAGTACTTC.

This clonotype qualifies as medium-sized. The chain recombines TRBV2 with TRBJ2-1; the match to TRBD1 covers 7 bases. CDR1 and CDR2 (germline): SNHLY, FYNNEI. CDR3 length equals 13 residues. The V and J ends lost 8 bases and 2 bases, in that order; junction bases with no gene match: 3. The CDR3 sequence: CASDTGAYNEQFF. DNA of the CDR3: TGTGCCAGCGATACAGGGGCCTACAATGAGCAGTTCTTC.

This clonotype was observed once. The rearrangement joins TRBV11-2 to TRBJ2-2; TRBD2 is a possible D gene (5 bases). The CDR3 loop spans 14 amino acids. With 5 bases removed from V and 3 bases from J, the gap between germline ends came to 10 bases. Germline CDR1 SGHAT, CDR2 FQNNGV. The CDR3 region is CASSPWGDTGELFF. CDR3 nucleotide sequence: TGTGCCAGCAGCCCTTGGGGAGACACCGGGGAGCTGTTTTTT. Complete variable domain (other parts from reference TRBV11-2 and TRBJ2-2): EAGVAQSPRYKIIEKRQSVAFWCNPISGHATLYWYQQILGQGPKLLIQFQNNGVVDDSQLPKDRFSAERLKGVDSTLKIQPAKLEDSAVYLCASSPWGDTGELFFGEGSRLTVL.

In its sample, this clonotype was seen many times. This chain uses TRBV20-1 with TRBJ2-1; 10 bases match TRBD2. The germline gives CDR1 DFQATT, CDR2 SNEGSKA (reference sequence). This CDR3 comprises 14 residues. Trimming took 2 bases from V and 5 from J; bases not matched to a gene: 3. CDR3 amino acids: CSARLAGVNNEQFF. The CDR3, as DNA: TGCAGTGCTAGACTAGCGGGAGTGAACAATGAGCAGTTCTTC.

This clonotype was recorded at least ten times. V usage is TRBV5-5 and J usage is TRBJ1-1; a weak D match, TRBD1 (5 bases). This CDR3 comprises 14 residues. Germline loops: CDR1 SGHKS, CDR2 YYEKEE (reference sequence). Trimming removed 1 base from V and 4 bases from J, with 11 bases in between. The CDR3 coding sequence is TGTGCCAGCAGCTTGAGTGGAGGGGCCACTGAAGCTTTCTTT. Translated: CASSLSGGATEAFF.

The J gene is TRBJ2-2, the V gene TRBV6-5; 7 bases match TRBD2. Germline V gene sequence: CDR1 MNHEY, CDR2 SVGAGI. This CDR3 spans 17 amino acids. The ends lost 7 bases at V and 7 bases at J; junction bases unmatched: 18. The CDR3 here is CASIYSRSGDYGGELFF. CDR3 nucleotides: TGTGCCAGCATTTATTCCCGAAGCGGGGACTACGGCGGGGAGCTGTTTTTT.

This clonotype showed up many times. V usage is TRBV3-1 and J usage is TRBJ2-7, with TRBD1 matching 9 bases. The germline V gene has CDR1 LGHDT and CDR2 YNNKEL (reference sequence). The CDR3 has 16 amino acids. V lost 5 bases to trimming and J lost 2 bases; unmatched junction nucleotides: 10. The CDR3 nucleotides read TGTGCCAGCAGCGGGGCCGAGGACAGGGGACCCTACGAGCAGTACTTC. It translates to CASSGAEDRGPYEQYF.

This clonotype was observed at least ten times. V gene TRBV11-2 combines with J gene TRBJ1-1; the match to TRBD1 covers 7 bases. The V gene's germline CDR1 is SGHAT and CDR2 FQNNGV. V shed 5 bases and J 6 bases; nucleotides not matched to a gene: 12. The CDR3 spans 15 residues. This CDR3 is CASSHRTGSGAEAFF. The CDR3 DNA sequence: TGTGCCAGCAGCCACCGGACAGGCTCCGGGGCTGAAGCTTTCTTT.

This clonotype ranks as medium-sized. The chain uses TRBV20-1 and TRBJ2-3, with 9 bases lining up with TRBD2. Trimming cost V 1 base and J 2 bases; bases outside gene matches: 7. This CDR3 has 16 amino acids. Germline CDR1 DFQATT, CDR2 SNEGSKA (reference sequence). The DNA for the CDR3 is TGCAGTGCTAGAGTGGTGCTAGCGGGGAACACAGATACGCAGTATTTT. Translation: CSARVVLAGNTDTQYF.

This clonotype was counted at least ten times. V usage is TRBV19 and J usage is TRBJ2-7; D is perhaps TRBD2 (6 bases). V dropped 3 bases and J dropped 3 bases, with 15 bases sitting between them. CDR3 size: 15 residues. Germline V gives CDR1 LNHDA, CDR2 SQIVND (reference sequence). CDR3 in DNA: TGTGCCAGTAGTATGCGGGATGACACATACTACGAGCAGTACTTC. The encoded protein is CASSMRDDTYYEQYF.

This clonotype occurred many times. The V gene is TRBV19, the J gene TRBJ2-5; D remains ambiguous. The CDR3 contains 15 residues. CDR1 and CDR2 (germline): LNHDA, SQIVND (reference sequence). Trimming pared 1 base from V and 2 bases from J, leaving 11 bases between. CDR3 region: CASSIGRTVQETQYF. In nucleotides, the CDR3 is TGTGCCAGTAGTATAGGCCGGACCGTACAAGAGACCCAGTACTTC.

A few counts support this clonotype. A far larger clone is one base from this, pointing to a likely read error. This chain connects TRBV6-2 or TRBV6-3 to TRBJ2-1; D is unresolved. The CDR3 contains 11 residues. V was pared by 5 bases and J by 9 bases, with 8 bases between. Looked up from germline, CDR1 is MNHEY and CDR2 is SVGEGT. This CDR3 is CASSANPEQFF. Here the CDR3 DNA reads TGTGCCAGCAGTGCTAACCCTGAGCAGTTCTTC.

A note on this clonotype: The conserved final phenylalanine or tryptophan is absent from the CDR3, which likely points to a read error. The chain employs TRBV6-2 or TRBV6-3 and TRBJ1-3; maybe TRBD1 (5 bases). CDR3 length: 15 residues. The V end lost 7 bases, the J end lost 0 bases, and 13 bases lay between the germline ends. Germline loops: CDR1 MNHEY, CDR2 SVGEGT. CDR3 sequence reads: CASNSVTVSGNTIYS. CDR3 nucleotide sequence: TGTGCCAGCAATTCCGTGACAGTCTCTGGAAACACCATATATTCT.

As regards this clonotype: The junction differs from germline at one of its ends, possibly a read error. The CDR3 bases are TGCGCCAGCAGTTACGGACATGCCTCTGAATCTTTCTTT. It translates to CASSYGHASESFF. This chain uses TRBV5-1 with TRBJ1-1, with D possibly being TRBD1 (5 bases). The CDR3 length is 13 residues. The germline V gene encodes CDR1 SGHRS and CDR2 YFSETQ.

This sequence joins TRBV7-9 and TRBJ1-1, with a possible D match to TRBD1 (6 bases). The CDR3 length is 16 residues. The V gene lost 4 bases and the J gene lost 3 bases, with 18 bases spanning the gap. In germline, CDR1 is SEHNR, CDR2 FQNEAQ (reference sequence). Here the CDR3 reads CASSSSPRGSYTEAFF. In DNA form, the CDR3 reads TGTGCCAGCAGCTCATCCCCCAGGGGATCCTACACTGAAGCTTTCTTT.

Comment on this clonotype: Given a far larger clone just one base away, this is likely a sequencing read error. The J gene is TRBJ2-2, the V gene TRBV6-5; tentative D call: TRBD1 (5 bases). The CDR3 consists of 13 residues. Germline values: CDR1 MNHEY, CDR2 SVGAGI. Trimming stripped 2 bases from V and 4 bases from J, with 5 bases between. CDR3: CASSYRGTGELFF. In DNA, the CDR3 is TGTGCCAGCAGTTACAGGGGCACCGGGGAGCTGTTTTTT.

V usage is TRBV6-1 and J usage is TRBJ2-7, with unresolved D. V gave up 10 bases and J gave up 6 bases, with 16 bases separating them. This CDR3 contains 12 residues. In germline, CDR1 is MNHNS, CDR2 SASEGT. The CDR3 protein is CANNDDFAEQYF. The CDR3 DNA sequence: TGTGCCAACAATGACGATTTTGCCGAGCAGTACTTC.

A few counts support this clonotype. The rearrangement uses TRBV27 and TRBJ2-1; D remains ambiguous. CDR1 and CDR2 (germline): MNHEY, SMNVEV (reference sequence). There are 14 residues in the CDR3. V shed 4 bases and J shed 6 bases, with 13 bases lying between them. CDR3 sequence: CASSSENPRNEQFF. The CDR3, as DNA: TGTGCCAGCAGTTCAGAAAACCCCCGCAATGAGCAGTTCTTC.

This clonotype is labeled medium-sized. This chain links TRBV19 with TRBJ2-7; 9 nucleotides line up with TRBD2. The germline V gene has CDR1 LNHDA and CDR2 SQIVND (reference sequence). CDR3 length: 15 residues. V shed 5 bases and J 6 bases; nucleotides not matched to a gene: 11. The CDR3 region is CASSARAGGGREQYF. CDR3 in DNA: TGTGCCAGTAGTGCCCGAGCGGGAGGAGGTCGCGAGCAGTACTTC.

This clonotype was counted a single time. One end of the junction varies from germline; a read error may be responsible. The chain joins TRBV9 to TRBJ2-7; tentatively, D is TRBD1 or TRBD2 (5 bases each). The germline V gene has CDR1 SGDLS and CDR2 YYNGEE. The CDR3 is 14 residues long. The CDR3, as DNA: TGTGCCAGCAGGGTAGGGACGTCCGCCGACAAGCAGTACTTC. Translation: CASRVGTSADKQYF.